This T cell receptor (beta chain) is from a study of cytomegalovirus exposure and HLA in healthy donors (dated by TCRdb to between 2016 and 2019). Broadly, across the study: In an earlier analysis of roughly 590 of the donors, 250 to 350 Gb of sequence data and 117 million unique TCR beta sequences from roughly 200 million T cells were reported. Roughly 300 gigabases of sequencing data and around 85 million unique TCR sequences made up an early release that covered approximately 620 HLA-typed donors. The genetic ancestry cluster associated with self-reported Caucasian donors included 70% to 85% of the roughly 390 genotyped donors. The study aimed to test whether cataloging public T cell receptors could reveal signatures of past pathogen exposure. The T cell repertoires of roughly 660 subjects were profiled by immunosequencing and related to cytomegalovirus serostatus. Along with the approximately 700-subject first cohort, a separate validation cohort of about 110 different subjects was used. To predict cytomegalovirus infection status, the study combined high-throughput TCR immunosequencing, statistical association of individual TCRs with disease status, and machine learning. A later analysis re-analyzed previously published TCR beta repertoires from 600 to 850 donors and added high-resolution HLA genotyping to study TCR occurrence patterns. Rather than drawing on any new phenotypic data, the later analysis identified candidate immune exposures from TCR beta sequences and the way those sequences occurred across donors. To decide whether each TCR beta V gene segment behaved as functional or pseudogenic, an earlier analysis of some 600 of the donors relied on high-throughput TCR beta sequencing. Donor age, sex, ethnicity and CMV serostatus were compiled together with the repertoire data. In a later genetic analysis, genome-wide SNP genotypes for about three fifths of the roughly 670 donors were used, and that subset was treated as a discovery cohort. All discovery cohort repertoires had been generated on a single sequencing platform. HLA typing covered class I and class II loci at four-digit resolution. The number of typed donors differed by locus: roughly 620-640 for A, B, C, DRB1 and DQB1; 522 for DQA1; 606 for DPA1; and about 450 for DPB1. Four to six DR-DQ haplotypes were handled as single units for association and clustering, since linkage in the cohort was strong. On average, 235,054 unique TCR beta nucleotide sequences were sequenced per donor among 398 genotyped donors of the cohort, with roughly a sixth of those sequences being non-productive.

Including the terminal cysteine and phenylalanine, the CDR3 comprises 13 residues. Only CDR3 DNA is held: 39 bases, read in frame from base 1. The CDR1 and CDR2 encoded by the germline V gene are MGHRA and YSYEKL. A distance of 9 bases separates the germline ends of V and J, which lose 3 bases and 4 bases respectively. General findings and caveats noted by the study authors: Linkage disequilibrium might explain the correlated functional status among segregating V segments, but an unknown experimental factor could not be excluded. A total of 150 to 200 TCR beta chains were listed by the study as associated with cytomegalovirus. An earlier analysis of 450 to 750 of the donors showed that most TCR beta V segments appeared in productive rearrangements either about 87% or about 30% of the time, which broadly matched IMGT annotations. Because the 87-base-pair reads could not distinguish some IMGT-functional V segments, including TRBV6-2 and TRBV6-3, those segments were excluded. A later genetic analysis reported fewer N-insertions in productive TCRs among donors in an Asian-associated ancestry cluster than the approximately 700-donor mean. When HLA alleles, especially DR and DQ, strongly co-occurred, attributing TCR associations to individual alleles was difficult. A later genetic analysis associated a missense DCLRE1C variant with V-gene and J-gene trimming of TCR beta chains, and an independent cohort replicated the association. The presence/absence analyses assumed that sequencing depth was roughly uniform across donors, and that assumption may not be true. The cohort was sequenced for TCR beta chains only, and without alpha or paired-chain data the features that could be detected were limited. A few of the identified cytomegalovirus-associated TCR beta chains were confirmed in vitro to be specific for cytomegalovirus antigens. The authors suggested that the approach could potentially be extended to other disease states and immunological phenotypes. In a later analysis, TCR association rates were found to vary across HLA loci, with the most associated TCRs seen for DRB1 alleles and the fewest for HLA-C alleles. A cluster of highly shared sequence variants was judged likely to represent a technical artifact of the sequencing pipeline. A further reported finding was that TCR beta sequences accurately predicted the HLA-A and HLA-B alleles for most subjects in the first cohort. Across donors, most TCR sequences were observed very rarely, whereas some public TCRs were present in many individuals. According to a later analysis, most CMV-associated TCR beta chains appeared to be HLA-restricted, and the HLA associations seemed to be driven largely by CMV exposure. Because HLA typing was unavailable for some donors at each locus, only the typed subset was used in association tests. Because counts were too low, approximately 15 rarely observed V segments, including chromosome 9 orphons, were excluded from the earlier analysis of around 640 of the donors. The only immune exposure information available for the cohort was CMV serostatus. A later analysis associated about 17,000 TCR beta sequences with specific HLA alleles at a false discovery rate of 0.05. In a later analysis, several top co-occurrence clusters were reported to appear linked to parvovirus B19, influenza, CMV and Epstein-Barr virus. A later analysis found that HLA-associated TCR beta chains were more clonally expanded and had lower generation probabilities than equally common non-associated chains. The classifier was reported to diagnose cytomegalovirus status with high specificity and sensitivity in both the original cohort and the validation cohort.

Library creation used the immunoSEQ multiplex PCR assay. For the multiplex PCR, a mixture combining 60 forward primers for TCR Vbeta segments and 13 reverse primers for TCR Jbeta segments was used. Amplification of the CDR3 region of rearranged TCR beta genes was performed with a multiplex PCR assay on genomic DNA. Amplified TCR beta libraries were sequenced as 87-base-pair reads on the Illumina HiSeq System. The authors' pipeline ran thus. A later analysis tallied roughly 76 million unique TCR beta chains across the approximately 670 repertoires, and about 10 million of those chains were shared by two or more donors. To remove PCR and sequencing errors, raw reads were error-corrected and collapsed into unique sequences using a nearest-neighbor algorithm that merged closely related sequences. V, D and J gene segments were assigned by aligning CDR3 sequences to IMGT reference sequences. For a sequence to be retained, a match of at least six nucleotides was required to both a V gene segment and a J gene segment. Rearrangements were classified as productive when the CDR3 lacked stop codons and remained in frame with V and J, and all other rearrangements were classified as non-productive. CDR3 was defined according to IMGT convention as the region running from the second conserved V-encoded cysteine to the conserved J-encoded phenylalanine. Sequences without an unambiguous match to a single V gene segment were excluded from the earlier analysis of 500 to 700 of the donors. In an earlier analysis of several hundred of the donors, V segments were called functional above 56.7% productive rearrangements and were called segregating when the between-donor standard deviation exceeded 5%. A statistical classification framework was built for diagnosing cytomegalovirus status from the catalog of TCR beta chain sequences. V and J gene assignment, in a later analysis, came from comparing TCR nucleotide sequences with IMGT/GENE-DB human TR gene sequences. A later analysis assigned CDR3 sequences and most-parsimonious VDJ recombination scenarios with the TCRdist pipeline. In a later analysis, each TCR beta chain was defined by its CDR3 amino acid sequence together with its V-gene family, and reads without a unique V-gene family were excluded. As a way to deal with suspected cross-contamination and a sequencing artifact, a later analysis dropped more than 500 nucleotide sequences that were highly shared and had low generation probability. In a later analysis, a clonal expansion index for each public chain was calculated from normalized within-repertoire ranks of inferred template counts. In a later analysis, generation probabilities were computed using a VDJ recombination model fitted to out-of-frame rearrangements, and the results were checked against IGoR. Hypergeometric tests were used in a later analysis to score TCR-TCR, TCR-HLA and TCR-CMV co-occurrence, with a repertoire-size bias correction applied to the TCR pairs. To estimate false discovery rates, a later analysis permuted the HLA or CMV assignments 20 times. A later analysis grouped co-occurring TCRs with DBSCAN, adding TCRdist sequence similarity when clustering within HLA-allele-positive subsets. For co-occurrence clustering, repertoires with fewer than 30,000 or more than 120,000 public chains were excluded, along with roughly 5 repertoires with anomalous nucleotide sharing. TCRdb re-hosts the immuneACCESS table, in-frame sequences only. Its copies lack some clones; in the studies checked, an unresolved V gene accounts for under half of them, and the cause for the rest is not known. V and J calls and clone size are copied from that table; D and trimming were computed from the DNA. Recorded for this sample are roughly 180,000 clones; 84% of them occurred a single time. Clones ranked in the top ten supply 0.8% to 1.3% of the sample.

Comment on this clone: Its antigen is not yet known. No much larger clone exists at a distance of one base, and base qualities are not known.

The cohort consisted of approximately 690 healthy bone marrow donors. All cohort members were sampled while nominally healthy, although unrecorded immune exposures were likely present. The donor was CMV seronegative and belonged to the group of more than 300 seronegative cohort members. Every donor gave a peripheral blood sample, and the peripheral blood mononuclear cells from that sample were used for TCR beta sequencing. The Qiagen DNeasy Blood Extraction Kit was used to extract genomic DNA from the blood cell samples. The chain uses TRBV4-1 and TRBJ1-2; a confident D gene designation cannot be given. The TCR was taken from a man younger than 40 in good health and CMV-seronegative. The material sequenced was PBMCs. The DNA sequence is TGCGCCAGCAGCCACCCAAACAGCTATGGCTACACCTTC. Its product reads: CASSHPNSYGYTF.